These 6 T cell receptor beta chains were sequenced from one sample in a study of T-cell memory formation after mild COVID-19. TCRdb passed the 5' RACE reads through MiXCR, listing each CDR3 protein once. The sample consists of about 350,000 distinct CDR3 sequences, roughly 15% of them appearing once. Sample: PBMCs or a T cell subset sorted from them (not recorded which). All receptors come from a young man who had mild COVID-19 (a few samples of this study predate the infection). Cell type and time point are not known.

This clonotype was counted between two and nine times. The chain uses TRBV11-1 and TRBJ2-1; 7 positions match TRBD1. Per germline, CDR1 SGHAT and CDR2 FQDESV (reference sequence). V was pared by 5 bases and J by 4 bases, with 11 bases of the junction left unmatched. The CDR3 loop spans 16 amino acids. CDR3 region: CASSRTGTEKYNEQFF. CDR3 coding DNA: TGTGCCAGCAGCCGGACCGGGACAGAGAAGTACAATGAGCAGTTCTTC.

This clonotype turned up a few times. This chain uses TRBV19 with TRBJ2-3; 8 nucleotides match TRBD1. Germline V gives CDR1 LNHDA, CDR2 SQIVND (reference sequence). J gave up 4 bases and V 3 bases, and 6 bases lay outside the gene matches. The CDR3 spans 15 residues. The CDR3 protein is CASSIEWTGPDTQYF. DNA of the CDR3: TGTGCCAGTAGTATCGAGTGGACAGGGCCAGATACGCAGTATTTT.

This clonotype was counted only a few times. The V and J genes are TRBV10-3 and TRBJ2-7; 8 nucleotides line up with TRBD1. Germline CDR1 is ENHRY and CDR2 is SYGVKD. V shed 6 bases and J 3 bases; nucleotides not matched to a gene: 1. The CDR3 contains 12 residues. CDR3: CAIRDRDYEQYF. The CDR3 DNA sequence: TGTGCCATCAGGGACAGGGACTACGAGCAGTACTTC.

This clonotype was found a few times. This chain joins TRBV6-5 and TRBJ2-1; 7 nucleotides match TRBD1. V was clipped by 6 bases and J by 6 bases; unmatched bases: 5. This CDR3 has 13 amino acids. CDR1 and CDR2 (germline): MNHEY, SVGAGI. CDR3: CASRDRFSNEQFF. The DNA of the CDR3 is TGTGCCAGCAGGGACAGGTTTTCCAATGAGCAGTTCTTC.

This clonotype has a handful of counts. This chain links TRBV29-1 with TRBJ1-1, with D uncertain. V lost 7 bases, J lost 1 base, and 7 bases lay in between. There are 11 residues in the CDR3. From germline, CDR1 is SQVTM and CDR2 ANQGSEA. The CDR3 sequence is CSATENTEAFF. CDR3 bases: TGCAGCGCAACAGAGAACACTGAAGCTTTCTTT.

J is TRBJ2-3 and V is TRBV6-1, with D possibly TRBD1 on 5 matching bases. This CDR3 is built from 15 residues. CDR1 and CDR2 from the germline V gene are MNHNS and SASEGT. Trimming took off 2 bases at V and 1 base at J, with 10 bases between the two ends. The CDR3 region has the DNA TGTGCCAGCAGTGAAAGGGCAGGGCGCACAGATACGCAGTATTTT. As protein: CASSERAGRTDTQYF.